This T cell receptor (beta chain) came from a study of T cells after somatic rescue of genetic block. The assay was immunoSEQ multiplex PCR, and TCRdb's table has in-frame clones only and misses some. The data contain 100,000 to 120,000 clones, about nine tenths of them singletons. Germline loops: CDR1 LGHNA, CDR2 YNFKEQ. Trimming removed 4 bases at V and 3 bases at J, with 16 bases between. CDR3 length equals 16 residues. This clonotype originated in a woman aged 18-29 years. This sequence joins TRBV4-2 and TRBJ1-5; D possibly corresponds to TRBD1 (5 bases). The sample consisted of peripheral blood mononuclear cells (PBMCs). The CDR3 here is CASSPERGAYNQPQHF. Here the CDR3 DNA reads TGTGCCAGCAGCCCAGAAAGGGGAGCGTACAATCAGCCCCAGCATTTT.